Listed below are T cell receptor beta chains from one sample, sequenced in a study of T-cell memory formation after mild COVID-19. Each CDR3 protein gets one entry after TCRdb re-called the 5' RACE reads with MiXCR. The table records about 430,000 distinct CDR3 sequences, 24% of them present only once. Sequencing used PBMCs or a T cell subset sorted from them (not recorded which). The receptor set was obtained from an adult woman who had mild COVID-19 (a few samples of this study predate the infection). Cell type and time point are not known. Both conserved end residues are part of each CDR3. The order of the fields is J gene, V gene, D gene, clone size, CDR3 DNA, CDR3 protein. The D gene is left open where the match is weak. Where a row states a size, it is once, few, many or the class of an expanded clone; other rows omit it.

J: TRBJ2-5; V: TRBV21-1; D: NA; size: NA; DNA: TGTGCCAGCAGCGACGGGGACAGGGTGGAGACCCAGTACTTC; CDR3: CASSDGDRVETQYF
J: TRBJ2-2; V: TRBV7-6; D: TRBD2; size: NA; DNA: TGTGCCAGCAGCCTCTGGGGAGGGGCGAACACCGGGGAGCTGTTTTTT; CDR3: CASSLWGGANTGELFF
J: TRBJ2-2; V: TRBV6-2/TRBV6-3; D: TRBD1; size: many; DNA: TGTGCCAGCAACCTTAGACAGGGACGAGGCGGGGAGCTGTTTTTT; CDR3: CASNLRQGRGGELFF
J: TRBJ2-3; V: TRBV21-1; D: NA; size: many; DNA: TGTGCCAGCAGCAAAGAAGCCCCGCGGAGAGATACGCAGTATTTT; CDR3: CASSKEAPRRDTQYF
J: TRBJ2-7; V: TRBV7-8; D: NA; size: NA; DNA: TGTGCCAGCAGCCTGGGGGCAGGGGCCCACGAGCAGTACTTC; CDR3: CASSLGAGAHEQYF
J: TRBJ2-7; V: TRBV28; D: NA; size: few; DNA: TGTGCCAGCAGTCCTAGGGATTACGAGCAGTACTTC; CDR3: CASSPRDYEQYF
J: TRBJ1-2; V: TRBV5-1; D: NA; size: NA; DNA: TGCGCCAGCAGCTTGGAACCGCGGGAATATGGCTACACCTTC; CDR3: CASSLEPREYGYTF
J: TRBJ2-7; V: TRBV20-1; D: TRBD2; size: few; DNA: TGCAGTGCTAGAGATTCGTGGACTAGCACCTACGAGCAGTACTTC; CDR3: CSARDSWTSTYEQYF
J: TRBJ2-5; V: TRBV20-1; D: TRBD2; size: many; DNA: TGCAGTGCTAGATCCCTAAGCGGACTAGCGGCCTCCGGGACCCAGTACTTC; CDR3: CSARSLSGLAASGTQYF
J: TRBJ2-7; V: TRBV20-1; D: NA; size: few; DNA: TGCAGTGCGAGGCAGTACTCCTACGAGCAGTACTTC; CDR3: CSARQYSYEQYF
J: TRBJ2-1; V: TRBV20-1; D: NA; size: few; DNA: TGCAGTGCTAGAGAACAGGGATATGAGCAGTTCTTC; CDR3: CSAREQGYEQFF
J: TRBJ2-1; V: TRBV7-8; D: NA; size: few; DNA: TGTGCCAGCAGTGAGGGCAGTGAGCAGTTCTTC; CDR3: CASSEGSEQFF